The 11 T cell receptor beta chains reported below all come from one sample, sequenced in a study of CXCR3-negative and CXCR3-positive naive CD8 T cells. Each TRB cDNA library was prepared by 5' RACE (with UMI labels). TCRdb derives one entry per CDR3 protein from the 5' RACE reads, leaving out DNA. The sample has 100,000 to 150,000 distinct CDR3 sequences, and its top ten clones hold 0.45% to 0.6%. The source material was naive CXCR3- CD8+ T cells from blood. Subset in this sample: CD45RO-CCR7+CD27+CD95- naive CD8+ T cells lacking CXCR3 (TNR3-). All receptors come from a human donor in good health. Some clones in this sample may be carry-over from other donors' samples.

CDR3 loop: CASSQDPGQAYEQYF. The V and J genes are TRBV4-1 and TRBJ2-7; TCRdb reports TRBD1, a call that lacks DNA to check it against. Germline V gives CDR1 MGHRA, CDR2 YSYEKL. There are 15 residues in the CDR3.

This chain joins TRBV20-1 and TRBJ1-6; TCRdb reports TRBD1, a call that lacks DNA to check it against. This CDR3 comprises 14 residues. The germline gives CDR1 DFQATT, CDR2 SNEGSKA (reference sequence). CDR3 in amino acids: CSARGRGESSPLHF.

The chain carries TRBV6-5 and TRBJ2-2; TCRdb's D call of TRBD2 is untestable without DNA. CDR3 length: 16 residues. Germline lookup yields CDR1 MNHEY and CDR2 SVGAGI. Here the CDR3 reads CASSAGLAGYTGELFF.

The rearrangement joins TRBV14 to TRBJ2-3. CDR1 and CDR2 from the germline V gene are SGHDN and FVKESK. The CDR3 spans 15 residues. CDR3 sequence reads: CASSQASFSTDTQYF.

CDR3 sequence reads: CASSQTGGLGNEQFF. This chain joins TRBV7-9 and TRBJ2-1; TCRdb gives TRBD2 as the D gene, but with no DNA this cannot be confirmed. Germline CDR1 reads SEHNR; CDR2 reads FQNEAQ (reference sequence). The CDR3 is 15 residues long.

The genes are TRBV29-1 and TRBJ2-1. The germline gives CDR1 SQVTM, CDR2 ANQGSEA. CDR3 size: 12 residues. CDR3 loop: CSVESRLNEQFF.

The CDR3 protein is CASSGDEEGLEAFF. V is TRBV6-1 and J is TRBJ1-1. Germline V gene data show CDR1 as MNHNS and CDR2 as SASEGT. This CDR3 has 14 residues.

V is TRBV9 and J is TRBJ2-1. The CDR3 spans 11 residues. From germline, CDR1 is SGDLS and CDR2 YYNGEE. The CDR3 sequence: CASSGDSEQFF.

V usage is TRBV7-9 and J usage is TRBJ2-3; the TRBD1 assignment by TCRdb is unverifiable without DNA. This CDR3 has 13 residues. Germline V CDR1 and CDR2: SEHNR, FQNEAQ (reference sequence). The CDR3 loop is CASSPLIGDTQYF.

CDR3 sequence reads: CASSPLEREGETQYF. The chain joins TRBV3-1 to TRBJ2-5; TCRdb calls TRBD2, which cannot be checked without DNA. The CDR3 is 15 amino acids. Germline loops: CDR1 LGHDT, CDR2 YNNKEL (reference sequence).

The V call is TRBV6-4, the J call TRBJ2-3; TCRdb proposes TRBD2, but this gene call is untestable without DNA. The CDR3 loop spans 15 amino acids. Germline V CDR1 and CDR2: MRHNA, SNTAGT. CDR3 amino acids: CASSDGTSGTDTQYF.